This entry concerns a single TCR beta chain. These data come from a study of shared clonotypes between healthy human individuals. Study information: Two female and three male donors aged 18 to 49 were enrolled.

In germline, CDR1 is SGHRS, CDR2 YFSETQ. The V end lost 0 bases, the J end lost 0 bases, and 7 bases lay between the germline ends. The CDR3 runs to 15 residues. A CD45RA+ naive subset and a CD45RA-negative memory subset were split from CD4+ cells. In the study's own analysis: Junction-only immunoSEQ data arrived without quality scores, meaning filtering differed. TCRdb's copy holds only in-frame clones and misses some; the assay was immunoSEQ multiplex PCR. V and J calls and clone size are copied from that table; D and trimming were computed from the DNA. The sample lists over a million clones, approximately 97% occurring once.

The chain recombines TRBV5-1 with TRBJ2-1; no reliable D call. The material sequenced was naive CD4+ T cells sorted from blood. As to subset: CD45RA+ positively selected. The receptor comes from a man aged 25 to 45 in good health. CDR3 in DNA: TGCGCCAGCAGCTTGGCTCGCCTCTCCTACAATGAGCAGTTCTTC. Its translation: CASSLARLSYNEQFF.